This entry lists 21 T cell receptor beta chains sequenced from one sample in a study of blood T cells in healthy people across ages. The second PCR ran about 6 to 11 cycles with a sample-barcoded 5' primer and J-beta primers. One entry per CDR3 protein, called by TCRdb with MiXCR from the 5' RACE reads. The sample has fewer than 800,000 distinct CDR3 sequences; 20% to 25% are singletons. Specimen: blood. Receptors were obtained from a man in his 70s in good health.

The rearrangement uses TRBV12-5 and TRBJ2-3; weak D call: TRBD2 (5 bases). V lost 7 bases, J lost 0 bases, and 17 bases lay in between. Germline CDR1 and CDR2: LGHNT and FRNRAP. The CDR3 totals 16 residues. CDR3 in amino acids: CASARPGMSSTDTQYF. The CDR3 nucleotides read TGTGCTAGTGCCCGACCCGGGATGTCTAGCACAGATACGCAGTATTTT.

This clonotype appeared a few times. In DNA form, the CDR3 reads TGCGCCAGCAGCGTCTATCCGGGACTAGCGGGAGCGATCAGCTCTGGGGCCAACGTCCTGACTTTC. Its translation is CASSVYPGLAGAISSGANVLTF. The J gene is TRBJ2-6, the V gene TRBV5-1, with TRBD2 matching over 14 bases. This CDR3 comprises 22 residues. The germline V gene has CDR1 SGHRS and CDR2 YFSETQ. The ends lost 4 bases at V and 0 bases at J; junction bases unmatched: 15.

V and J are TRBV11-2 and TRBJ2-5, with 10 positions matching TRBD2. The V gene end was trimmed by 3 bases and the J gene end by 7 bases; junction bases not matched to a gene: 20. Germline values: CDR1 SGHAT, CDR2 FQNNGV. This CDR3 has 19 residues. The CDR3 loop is CASSFLGAKSSGRARTQYF. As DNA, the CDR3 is TGTGCCAGCAGCTTTCTAGGGGCGAAATCAAGCGGGAGGGCTAGGACCCAGTACTTC.

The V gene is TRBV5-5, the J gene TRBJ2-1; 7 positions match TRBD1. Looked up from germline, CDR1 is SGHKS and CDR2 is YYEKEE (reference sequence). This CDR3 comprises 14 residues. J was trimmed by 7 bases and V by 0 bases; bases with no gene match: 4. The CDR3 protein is CASSLGQGWNEQFF. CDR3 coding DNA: TGTGCCAGCAGCTTGGGACAGGGTTGGAATGAGCAGTTCTTC.

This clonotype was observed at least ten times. Here the CDR3 DNA reads TGTGCCAGCAGTTACAGGGGGTATACCGGGGAGCTGTTTTTT. Translating gives CASSYRGYTGELFF. This chain connects TRBV12-3 or TRBV12-4 to TRBJ2-2; TRBD1 agrees at 8 bases. With V trimmed by 4 bases and J by 5 bases, 3 bases remained unmatched. The CDR3 is 14 amino acids.

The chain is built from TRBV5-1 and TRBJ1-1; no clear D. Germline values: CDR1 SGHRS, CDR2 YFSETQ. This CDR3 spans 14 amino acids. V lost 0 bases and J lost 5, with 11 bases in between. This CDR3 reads CASSLGSTQTEAFF. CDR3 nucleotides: TGCGCCAGCAGCTTGGGATCGACCCAAACTGAAGCTTTCTTT.

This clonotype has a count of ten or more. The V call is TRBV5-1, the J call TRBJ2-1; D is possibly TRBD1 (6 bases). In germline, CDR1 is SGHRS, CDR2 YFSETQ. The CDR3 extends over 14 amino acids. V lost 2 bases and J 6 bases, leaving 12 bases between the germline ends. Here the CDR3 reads CASSFGGQLNEQFF. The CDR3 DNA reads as TGCGCCAGCAGCTTTGGGGGACAACTCAATGAGCAGTTCTTC.

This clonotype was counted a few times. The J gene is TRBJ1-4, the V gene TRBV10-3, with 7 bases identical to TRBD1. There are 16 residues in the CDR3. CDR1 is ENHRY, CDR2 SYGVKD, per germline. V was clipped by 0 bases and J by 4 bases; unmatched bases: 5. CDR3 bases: TGTGCCATCAGTGAGTCCGAGGGGGCCGATAATGAAAAACTGTTTTTT. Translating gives CAISESEGADNEKLFF.

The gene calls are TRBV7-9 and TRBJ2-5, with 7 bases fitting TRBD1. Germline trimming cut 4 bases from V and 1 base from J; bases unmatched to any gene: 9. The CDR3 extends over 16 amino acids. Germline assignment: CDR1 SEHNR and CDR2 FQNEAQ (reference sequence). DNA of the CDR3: TGTGCCAGCAGCTACCCAGGACAGGTCATCCAAGAGACCCAGTACTTC. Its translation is CASSYPGQVIQETQYF.

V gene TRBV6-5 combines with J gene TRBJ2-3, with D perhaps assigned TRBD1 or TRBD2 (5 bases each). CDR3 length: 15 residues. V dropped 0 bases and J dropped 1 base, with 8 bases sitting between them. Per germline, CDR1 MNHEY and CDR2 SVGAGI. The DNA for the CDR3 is TGTGCCAGCAGTTACTCGGGGACCGGCACAGATACGCAGTATTTT. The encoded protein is CASSYSGTGTDTQYF.

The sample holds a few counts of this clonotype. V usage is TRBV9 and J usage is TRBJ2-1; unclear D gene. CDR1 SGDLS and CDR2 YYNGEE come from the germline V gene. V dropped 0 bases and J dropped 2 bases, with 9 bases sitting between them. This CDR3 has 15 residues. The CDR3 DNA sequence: TGTGCCAGCAGCGTAGAAGGGCTAGCCTACAATGAGCAGTTCTTC. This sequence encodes CASSVEGLAYNEQFF.

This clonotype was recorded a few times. The DNA for the CDR3 is TGCGCCAGCAGCCTGGACAGGAAGTATGGCTACACCTTC. Residues: CASSLDRKYGYTF. The chain joins TRBV10-2 to TRBJ1-2, with 7 bases lining up with TRBD1. Germline lookup yields CDR1 WSHSY and CDR2 SAAADI. The V gene end was trimmed by 6 bases and the J gene end by 5 bases; junction bases not matched to a gene: 6. This CDR3 has 13 amino acids.

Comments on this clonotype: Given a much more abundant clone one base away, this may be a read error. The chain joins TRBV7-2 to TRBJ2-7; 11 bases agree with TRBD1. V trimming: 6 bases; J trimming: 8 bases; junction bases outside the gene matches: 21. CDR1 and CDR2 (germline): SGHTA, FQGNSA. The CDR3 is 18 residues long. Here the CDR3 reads CASSFRTGGEIYGNKQYF. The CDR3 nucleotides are TGTGCCAGCAGTTTTCGGACAGGGGGCGAGATATACGGCAACAAGCAGTACTTC.

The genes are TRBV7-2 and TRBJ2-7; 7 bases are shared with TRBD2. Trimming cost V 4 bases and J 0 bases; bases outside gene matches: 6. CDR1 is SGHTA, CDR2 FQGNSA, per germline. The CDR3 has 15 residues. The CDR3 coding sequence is TGTGCCAGCAGCTACGGGAGGTCGAGCTCCTACGAGCAGTACTTC. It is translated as CASSYGRSSSYEQYF.

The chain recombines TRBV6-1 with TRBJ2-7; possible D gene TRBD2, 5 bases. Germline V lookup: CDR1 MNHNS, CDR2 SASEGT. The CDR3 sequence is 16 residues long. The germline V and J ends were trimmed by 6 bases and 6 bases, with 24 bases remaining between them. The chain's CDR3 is CASRYKRSPPFGEQYF. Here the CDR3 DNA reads TGTGCCAGCAGATATAAGCGGAGCCCCCCTTTTGGCGAGCAGTACTTC.

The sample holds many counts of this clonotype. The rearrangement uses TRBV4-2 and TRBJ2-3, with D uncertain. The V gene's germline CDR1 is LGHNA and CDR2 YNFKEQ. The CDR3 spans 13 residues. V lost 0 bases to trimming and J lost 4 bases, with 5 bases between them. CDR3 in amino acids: CASSQDLADTQYF. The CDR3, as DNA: TGTGCCAGCAGCCAAGATTTGGCAGATACGCAGTATTTT.

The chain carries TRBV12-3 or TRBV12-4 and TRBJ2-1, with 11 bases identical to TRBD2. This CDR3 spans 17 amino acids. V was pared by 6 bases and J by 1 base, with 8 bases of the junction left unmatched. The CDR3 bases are TGTGCCAGCAGCCGAACGACTAGCGGGGATTCCTACAATGAGCAGTTCTTC. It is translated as CASSRTTSGDSYNEQFF.

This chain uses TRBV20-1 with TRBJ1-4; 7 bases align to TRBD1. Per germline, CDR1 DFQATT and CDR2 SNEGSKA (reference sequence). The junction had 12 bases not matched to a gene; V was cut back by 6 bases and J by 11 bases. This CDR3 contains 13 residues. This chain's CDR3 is CSARDSRTEKLFF. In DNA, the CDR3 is TGCAGTGCAAGGGACAGCCGAACGGAGAAACTGTTTTTT.

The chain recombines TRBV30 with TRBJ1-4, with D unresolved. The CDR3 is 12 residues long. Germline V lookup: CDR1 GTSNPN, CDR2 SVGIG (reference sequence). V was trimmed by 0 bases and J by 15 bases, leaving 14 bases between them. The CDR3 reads CAWSVRPGEMFF. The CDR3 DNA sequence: TGTGCCTGGAGTGTAAGGCCCGGGGAGATGTTTTTT.

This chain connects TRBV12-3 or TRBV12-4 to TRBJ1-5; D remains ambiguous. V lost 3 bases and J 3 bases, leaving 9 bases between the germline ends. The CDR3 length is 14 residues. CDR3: CASSLWEVNQPQHF. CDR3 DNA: TGTGCCAGCAGTTTGTGGGAGGTCAATCAGCCCCAGCATTTT.

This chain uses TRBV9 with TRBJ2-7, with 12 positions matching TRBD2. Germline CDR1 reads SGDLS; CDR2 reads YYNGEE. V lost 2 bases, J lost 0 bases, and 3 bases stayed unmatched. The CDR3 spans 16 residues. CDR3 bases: TGTGCCAGCAGCGTGGGACTAGCGGGTAACTCCTACGAGCAGTACTTC. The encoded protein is CASSVGLAGNSYEQYF.